Listed below are T cell receptor beta chains from one sample, sequenced in a study of cytomegalovirus exposure and HLA in healthy donors. Clones were read by immunoSEQ multiplex PCR, and TCRdb kept only the in-frame ones, dropping some. Of over 150,000 clones listed, around 85% are singletons. The sequencing sample was made of PBMCs. These TCRs come from a human donor in good health. CDR3s include the opening cysteine and the closing phenylalanine or tryptophan. Fields, in order: J gene, CDR3 length, V gene, CDR3 protein.

j_gene: TRBJ2-7
len: 13
v_gene: TRBV6-5
CDR3aa: CASSYPAGVEQYF

j_gene: TRBJ2-2
len: 15
v_gene: TRBV19
CDR3aa: CASSIQTGVTGELFF

j_gene: TRBJ2-7
len: 14
v_gene: TRBV7-9
CDR3aa: CASSNRGPNYEQYF

j_gene: TRBJ2-3
len: 18
v_gene: TRBV4-1
CDR3aa: CASSARLAGDRATDTQYF

j_gene: TRBJ1-6
len: 14
v_gene: TRBV7-9
CDR3aa: CASSSRGRNSPLHF

j_gene: TRBJ2-1
len: 15
v_gene: TRBV5-1
CDR3aa: CASSPGTSGGYEQFF

j_gene: TRBJ2-2
len: 15
v_gene: TRBV7-9
CDR3aa: CASSSQRGSPGELFF

j_gene: TRBJ2-7
len: 17
v_gene: TRBV5-5
CDR3aa: CASSFNLPGQGANEQYF

j_gene: TRBJ2-1
len: 15
v_gene: TRBV7-2
CDR3aa: CASSLSGGGYNEQFF

j_gene: TRBJ2-7
len: 13
v_gene: TRBV7-2
CDR3aa: CASSLGGISAGDF

j_gene: TRBJ1-6
len: 19
v_gene: TRBV5-4
CDR3aa: CASSLKSGWKGSYNSPLHF

j_gene: TRBJ1-1
len: 16
v_gene: TRBV9
CDR3aa: CASSAGGSYMNTEAFF

j_gene: TRBJ1-1
len: 15
v_gene: TRBV5-1
CDR3aa: CASSVAGTGNTEAFF

j_gene: TRBJ1-3
len: 14
v_gene: TRBV6-5
CDR3aa: CASSARGGGNTIYF

j_gene: TRBJ1-5
len: 18
v_gene: TRBV4-3
CDR3aa: CASSHEISRANSNQPQHF

j_gene: TRBJ2-7
len: 16
v_gene: TRBV7-9
CDR3aa: CASSKDSGQGNYEQYF

j_gene: TRBJ1-4
len: 15
v_gene: TRBV6-5
CDR3aa: CASSYSTQGFGKLFF

j_gene: TRBJ2-5
len: 17
v_gene: TRBV4-3
CDR3aa: CASSQESGGAEQETQYF

j_gene: TRBJ1-5
len: 14
v_gene: TRBV5-6
CDR3aa: CASSSDRGNQPQHF

j_gene: TRBJ1-6
len: 14
v_gene: TRBV6-6
CDR3aa: CASSYSGGDSPLHF

j_gene: TRBJ1-4
len: 14
v_gene: TRBV15
CDR3aa: CATTPEGSNEKLFF

j_gene: TRBJ1-2
len: 15
v_gene: TRBV6-5
CDR3aa: CASSYGRGRFYGYTF

j_gene: TRBJ1-4
len: 21
v_gene: TRBV15
CDR3aa: CATSRAPYRDRGLATNEKLFF

j_gene: TRBJ1-2
len: 13
v_gene: TRBV11-2
CDR3aa: CASSDGQRYGYTF

j_gene: TRBJ1-5
len: 14
v_gene: TRBV10-3
CDR3aa: CAISENRGNQPQHF

j_gene: TRBJ2-3
len: 13
v_gene: TRBV7-8
CDR3aa: CASSLRGSLGQYF

j_gene: TRBJ1-1
len: 12
v_gene: TRBV10-3
CDR3aa: CAISRLNTEAFF

j_gene: .
len: 14
v_gene: TRBV27
CDR3aa: CASSFSGVSYEQYF

j_gene: TRBJ2-3
len: 17
v_gene: TRBV7-7
CDR3aa: CASSLGWSSGGTDTQYF

j_gene: TRBJ1-1
len: 11
v_gene: TRBV6-5
CDR3aa: CASGRTSEAFF

j_gene: TRBJ1-1
len: 12
v_gene: TRBV7-8
CDR3aa: CASSLPSWEAFF

j_gene: TRBJ2-3
len: 13
v_gene: TRBV5-1
CDR3aa: CASTGTGTDTQYF

j_gene: TRBJ1-1
len: 10
v_gene: TRBV2
CDR3aa: CASSVTLAFF

j_gene: TRBJ2-5
len: 13
v_gene: TRBV5-6
CDR3aa: CASSLVEGETQYF

j_gene: TRBJ1-1
len: 15
v_gene: TRBV7-8
CDR3aa: CASSPNRVMNTEAFF

j_gene: TRBJ1-1
len: 13
v_gene: TRBV6-5
CDR3aa: CASSLTGGTEAFF

j_gene: TRBJ1-1
len: 14
v_gene: TRBV7-9
CDR3aa: CASSPGQGDAEAFF

j_gene: TRBJ2-7
len: 13
v_gene: TRBV5-6
CDR3aa: CASSLGGGYEQYF

j_gene: TRBJ2-5
len: 14
v_gene: TRBV2
CDR3aa: CASSDGLGEETQYF

j_gene: TRBJ2-2
len: 16
v_gene: TRBV9
CDR3aa: CASSQRRQANTGEPFF

j_gene: TRBJ1-2
len: 14
v_gene: TRBV4-3
CDR3aa: CASSQGRDDYGYTF

j_gene: TRBJ2-3
len: 15
v_gene: TRBV15
CDR3aa: CATSMDRTSTDTQYF

j_gene: TRBJ2-3
len: 14
v_gene: TRBV2
CDR3aa: CASGAVTITDTQYF

j_gene: TRBJ1-2
len: 16
v_gene: TRBV7-2
CDR3aa: CASSRTGVATNYGYTF

j_gene: TRBJ2-1
len: 15
v_gene: TRBV5-6
CDR3aa: CASSLAKGGGNEQFF

j_gene: TRBJ2-3
len: 17
v_gene: TRBV9
CDR3aa: CASSVGLAGEFTDTQYF

j_gene: TRBJ1-1
len: 13
v_gene: TRBV6-1
CDR3aa: CASERTGGEGTFF

j_gene: TRBJ2-3
len: 19
v_gene: TRBV7-2
CDR3aa: CASSLVRTSGGRGTDTQYF

j_gene: TRBJ1-2
len: 12
v_gene: TRBV5-4
CDR3aa: CASSLGGNGYTF

j_gene: TRBJ1-2
len: 13
v_gene: TRBV5-4
CDR3aa: CASSVRDSNGYTF